This TCR beta chain was retrieved from a study of vaccination effects on CD4 cells after COVID-19. Concerning this clone: Its cognate antigen is unknown.

Study-level results: Late after vaccination, infection- and vaccine-induced clones showed marked clonal contraction. Researchers reported few convalescent patients and no early post-infection timepoints in the study.

Here immunoSEQ multiplex PCR was the method, and the copy in TCRdb shows in-frame clones only, minus some. Found here are 27,000 or so clones, roughly two thirds of them singletons; the top ten hold roughly a tenth. Antigen-specific CD4+ T cells were expanded (with viral peptide pools) by the ViraFEST assay ahead of sequencing. Upon completion of about eleven days in culture, CD4+ T cells were isolated. Vaccinees lacked prior SARS-CoV-2 infection and tested negative for nucleocapsid antibodies. On days 3 and 7, fresh IL-2 medium replaced half the medium. The V end lost 2 bases, the J end lost 0 bases, and 14 bases lay between the germline ends. Germline values: CDR1 MNHNS, CDR2 SASEGT. The CDR3 length is 17 residues.

The chain links TRBV6-1 to TRBJ1-3; D call uncertain. This clonotype originated in a human donor who received a COVID-19 vaccine. Specimen: CD4+ T cells from PBMCs cultured with SARS-CoV-2 spike peptides, collected before COVID-19 vaccination. CDR3 coding DNA: TGTGCCAGCAGTGAACGGTGGGCAGGTACCTCTGGAAACACCATATATTTT. It yields the protein CASSERWAGTSGNTIYF.